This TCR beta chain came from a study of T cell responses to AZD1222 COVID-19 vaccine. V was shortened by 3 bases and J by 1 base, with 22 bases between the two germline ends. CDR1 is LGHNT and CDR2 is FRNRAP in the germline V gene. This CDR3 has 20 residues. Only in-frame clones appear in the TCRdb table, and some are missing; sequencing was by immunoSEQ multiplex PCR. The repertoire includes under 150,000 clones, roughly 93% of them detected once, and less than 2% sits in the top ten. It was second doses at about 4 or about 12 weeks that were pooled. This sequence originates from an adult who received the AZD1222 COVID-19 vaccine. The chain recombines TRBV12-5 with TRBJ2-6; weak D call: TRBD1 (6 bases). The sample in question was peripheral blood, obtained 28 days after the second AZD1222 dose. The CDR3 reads CASGFTGIGGVFSGANVLTF. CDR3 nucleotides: TGTGCTAGTGGTTTTACGGGGATTGGGGGCGTTTTTTCTGGGGCCAACGTCCTGACTTTC.